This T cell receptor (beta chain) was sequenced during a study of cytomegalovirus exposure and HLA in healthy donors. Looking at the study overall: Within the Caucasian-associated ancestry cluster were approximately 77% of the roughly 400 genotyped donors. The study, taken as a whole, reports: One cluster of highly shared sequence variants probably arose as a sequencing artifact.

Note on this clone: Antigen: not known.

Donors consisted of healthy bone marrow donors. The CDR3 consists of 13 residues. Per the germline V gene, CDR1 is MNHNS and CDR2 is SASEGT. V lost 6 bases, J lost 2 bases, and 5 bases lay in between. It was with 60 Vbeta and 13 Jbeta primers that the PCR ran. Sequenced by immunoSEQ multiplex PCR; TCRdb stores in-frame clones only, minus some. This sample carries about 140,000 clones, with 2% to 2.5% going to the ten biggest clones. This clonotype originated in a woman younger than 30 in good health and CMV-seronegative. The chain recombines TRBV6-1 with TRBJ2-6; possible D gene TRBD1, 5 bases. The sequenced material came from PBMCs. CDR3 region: CASRQAGANVLTF. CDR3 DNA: TGTGCCAGCAGACAGGCTGGGGCCAACGTCCTGACTTTC.